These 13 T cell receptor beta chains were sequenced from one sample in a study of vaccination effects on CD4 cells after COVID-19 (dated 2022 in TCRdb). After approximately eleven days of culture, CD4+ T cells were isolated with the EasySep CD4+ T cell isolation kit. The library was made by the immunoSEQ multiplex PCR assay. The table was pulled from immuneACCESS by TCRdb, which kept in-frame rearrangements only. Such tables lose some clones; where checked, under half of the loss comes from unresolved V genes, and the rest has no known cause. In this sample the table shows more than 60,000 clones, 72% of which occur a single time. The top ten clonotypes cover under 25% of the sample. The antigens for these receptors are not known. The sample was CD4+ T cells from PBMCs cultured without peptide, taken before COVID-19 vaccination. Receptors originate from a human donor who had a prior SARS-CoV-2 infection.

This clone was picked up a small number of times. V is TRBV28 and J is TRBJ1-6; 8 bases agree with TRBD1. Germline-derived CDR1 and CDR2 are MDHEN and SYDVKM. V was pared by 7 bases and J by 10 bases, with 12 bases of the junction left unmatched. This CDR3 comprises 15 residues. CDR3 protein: CASIPGDRRGSPLHF. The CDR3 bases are TGTGCCAGCATCCCGGGGGACAGGAGAGGATCACCCCTCCACTTT. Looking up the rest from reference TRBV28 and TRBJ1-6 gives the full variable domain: DVKVTQSSRYLVKRTGEKVFLECVQDMDHENMFWYRQDPGLGLRLIYFSYDVKMKEKGDIPEGYSVSREKKERFSLILESASTNQTSMYLCASIPGDRRGSPLHFGNGTRLTVT.

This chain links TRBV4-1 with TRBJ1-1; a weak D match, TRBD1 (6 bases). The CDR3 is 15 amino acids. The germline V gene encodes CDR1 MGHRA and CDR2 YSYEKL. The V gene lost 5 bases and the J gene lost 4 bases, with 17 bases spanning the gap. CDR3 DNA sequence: TGCGCCAGCAGCGCCCGTAGCGAAGGGGGCACTGAAGCTTTCTTT. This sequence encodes CASSARSEGGTEAFF.

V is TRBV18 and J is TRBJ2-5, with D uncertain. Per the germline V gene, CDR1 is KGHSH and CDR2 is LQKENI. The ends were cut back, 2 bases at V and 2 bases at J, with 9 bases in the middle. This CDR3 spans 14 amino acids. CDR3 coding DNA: TGTGCCAGCTCACCATCTCCAGGTCAAGAGACCCAGTACTTC. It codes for CASSPSPGQETQYF.

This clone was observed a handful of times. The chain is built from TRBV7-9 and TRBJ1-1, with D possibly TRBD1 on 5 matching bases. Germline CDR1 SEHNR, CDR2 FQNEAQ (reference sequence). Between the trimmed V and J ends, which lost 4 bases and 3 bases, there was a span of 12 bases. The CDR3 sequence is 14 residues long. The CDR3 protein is CASSSGGGDTEAFF. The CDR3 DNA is TGTGCCAGCAGCTCTGGGGGAGGGGACACTGAAGCTTTCTTT.

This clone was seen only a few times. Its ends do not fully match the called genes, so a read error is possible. This CDR3 reads CASSLVGGQGAPPHF. CDR3 nucleotides: TGCGCCAGCAGCTTGGTTGGTGGCCAGGGGGCTCCTCCCCACTTC. This sequence joins TRBV5-1 and TRBJ2-5; 8 bases align to TRBD1. CDR3 length: 15 residues. Germline CDR1 and CDR2: SGHRS and YFSETQ. Full variable domain (remainder filled in from reference TRBV5-1 and TRBJ2-5): KAGVTQTPRYLIKTRGQQVTLSCSPISGHRSVSWYQQTPGQGLQFLFEYFSETQRNKGNFPGRFSGRQFSNSRSEMNVSTLELGDSALYLCASSLVGGQGAPPHFGPGTRLLVL.

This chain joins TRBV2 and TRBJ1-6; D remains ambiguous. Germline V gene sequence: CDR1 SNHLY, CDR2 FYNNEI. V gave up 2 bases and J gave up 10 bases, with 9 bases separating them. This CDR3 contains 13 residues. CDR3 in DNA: TGTGCCAGCAGTGAAAGTTTGGAGTCACCCCTCCACTTT. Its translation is CASSESLESPLHF.

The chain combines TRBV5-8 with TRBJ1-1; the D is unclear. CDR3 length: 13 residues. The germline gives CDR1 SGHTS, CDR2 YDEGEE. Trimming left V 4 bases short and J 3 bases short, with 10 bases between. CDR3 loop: CASSSRAYTEAFF. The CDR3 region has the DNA TGTGCCAGCAGCAGCCGGGCCTACACTGAAGCTTTCTTT.

For the CDR3, the DNA is TGTGCCAGCTCACCACCGAACAGGGGGCCCGTCAATGAAAAACTGTTTTTT. Protein product: CASSPPNRGPVNEKLFF. V gene TRBV18 combines with J gene TRBJ1-4, with TRBD1 matching over 9 bases. Germline V lookup: CDR1 KGHSH, CDR2 LQKENI. CDR3 size: 17 residues. Trimming removed 0 bases from V and 5 bases from J; junction bases left unmatched: 7.

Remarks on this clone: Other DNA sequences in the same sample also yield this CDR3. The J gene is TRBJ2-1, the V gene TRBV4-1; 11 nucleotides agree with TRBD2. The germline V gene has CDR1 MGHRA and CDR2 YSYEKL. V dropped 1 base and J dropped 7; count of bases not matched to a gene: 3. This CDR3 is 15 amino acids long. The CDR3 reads CASSQGLAGLNEQFF. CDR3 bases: TGCGCCAGCAGCCAAGGACTAGCGGGATTGAATGAGCAGTTCTTC.

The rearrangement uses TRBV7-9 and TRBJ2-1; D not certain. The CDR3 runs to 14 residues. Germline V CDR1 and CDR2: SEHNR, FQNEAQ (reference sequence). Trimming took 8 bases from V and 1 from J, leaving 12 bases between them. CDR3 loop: CASDPSGSYNEQFF. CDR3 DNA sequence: TGTGCCAGCGATCCTTCTGGTTCCTACAATGAGCAGTTCTTC.

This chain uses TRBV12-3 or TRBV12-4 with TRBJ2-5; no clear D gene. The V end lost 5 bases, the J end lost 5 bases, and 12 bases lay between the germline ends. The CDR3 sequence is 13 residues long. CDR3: CASSTRPRETQYF. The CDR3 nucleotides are TGTGCCAGCAGTACGAGGCCGAGGGAGACCCAGTACTTC.

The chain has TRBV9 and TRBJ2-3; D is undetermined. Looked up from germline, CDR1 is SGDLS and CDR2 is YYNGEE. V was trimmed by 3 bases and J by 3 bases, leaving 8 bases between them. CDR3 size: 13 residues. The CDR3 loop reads CASSAALTDTQYF. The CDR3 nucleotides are TGTGCCAGCAGCGCCGCCCTTACAGATACGCAGTATTTT.

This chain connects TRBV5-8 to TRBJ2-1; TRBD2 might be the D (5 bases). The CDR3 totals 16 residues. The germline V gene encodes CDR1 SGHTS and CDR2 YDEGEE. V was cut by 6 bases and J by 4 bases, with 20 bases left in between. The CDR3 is CASIIRETIPYNEQFF. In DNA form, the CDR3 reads TGTGCCAGCATCATAAGAGAGACTATCCCTTACAATGAGCAGTTCTTC.